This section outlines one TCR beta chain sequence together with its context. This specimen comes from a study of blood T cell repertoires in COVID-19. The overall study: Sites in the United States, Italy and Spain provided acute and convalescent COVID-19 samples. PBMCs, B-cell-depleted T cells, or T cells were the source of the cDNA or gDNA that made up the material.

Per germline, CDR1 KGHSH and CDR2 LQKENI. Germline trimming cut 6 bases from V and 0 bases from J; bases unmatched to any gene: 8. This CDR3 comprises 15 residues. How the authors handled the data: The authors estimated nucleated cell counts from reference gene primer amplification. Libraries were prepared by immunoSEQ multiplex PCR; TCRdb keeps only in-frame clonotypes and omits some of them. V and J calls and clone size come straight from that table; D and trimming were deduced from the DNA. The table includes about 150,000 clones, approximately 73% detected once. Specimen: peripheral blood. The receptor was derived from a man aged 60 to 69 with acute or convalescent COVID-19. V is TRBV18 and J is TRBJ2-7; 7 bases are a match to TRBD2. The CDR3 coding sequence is TGTGCCAGCTCCCTGGGAGGGCCGAGCTCCTACGAGCAGTACTTC. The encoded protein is CASSLGGPSSYEQYF.